Each of the 30 T cell receptor beta chains below was sequenced from the same sample in a study of blood T cells in healthy people across ages. With a J-beta primer mix and a sample-barcoded 5' primer, a second PCR ran about 6 to 11 cycles. TCRdb passed the 5' RACE reads through MiXCR, listing each CDR3 protein once. The table has around 1,500,000 distinct CDR3 sequences, approximately 30% seen once. Input material: blood. These receptors were taken from a woman between 25 and 40 years old in good health.

The V and J genes are TRBV20-1 and TRBJ2-5; tentative D call: TRBD2 (6 bases). V lost 5 bases, J lost 2 bases, and 21 bases lay in between. Germline V gene sequence: CDR1 DFQATT, CDR2 SNEGSKA (reference sequence). CDR3 size: 16 residues. The CDR3 is CSAEWGRGGRQETQYF. As DNA, the CDR3 is TGCAGTGCTGAGTGGGGTAGGGGAGGACGTCAAGAGACCCAGTACTTC.

This clonotype was recorded many times. The chain uses TRBV5-1 and TRBJ2-5; TRBD1 matches at 7 bases. This CDR3 comprises 15 residues. Per the germline V gene, CDR1 is SGHRS and CDR2 is YFSETQ. V gave up 0 bases and J gave up 3 bases; unmatched junction bases: 5. The CDR3 coding sequence is TGCGCCAGCAGCTTGGCCTCCGGGACAGAAGAGACCCAGTACTTC. This translates into CASSLASGTEETQYF.

This clonotype was seen at least ten times. The rearrangement uses TRBV5-1 and TRBJ2-7; 11 nucleotides align to TRBD2. This CDR3 is built from 14 residues. V lost 4 bases to trimming and J lost 2 bases; unmatched junction nucleotides: 2. The germline CDR1 and CDR2 sequences are SGHRS and YFSETQ. Here the CDR3 reads CASSKGLAAYEQYF. The CDR3 DNA follows: TGCGCCAGCAGCAAGGGACTAGCGGCCTACGAGCAGTACTTC.

This clonotype was seen more than once but under ten times. The chain joins TRBV20-1 to TRBJ2-5; TRBD2 might be the D (6 bases). There are 13 residues in the CDR3. The germline CDR1 and CDR2 sequences are DFQATT and SNEGSKA (reference sequence). Trimming cost V 5 bases and J 1 base, with 11 bases left between them. In DNA, the CDR3 is TGCAGTGCTGGGGAGGCTTCCCAAGAGACCCAGTACTTC. Amino acids: CSAGEASQETQYF.

The chain combines TRBV3-1 with TRBJ1-2; 7 bases are a match to TRBD1. The CDR3 totals 13 residues. V was pared by 4 bases and J by 10 bases, with 9 bases of the junction left unmatched. CDR1 and CDR2 from the germline V gene are LGHDT and YNNKEL (reference sequence). This CDR3 is CASSPGQSATYTF. CDR3 in DNA: TGTGCCAGCAGCCCGGGACAGTCGGCGACCTACACCTTC.

This clonotype appeared a few times. This chain connects TRBV9 to TRBJ2-1; a weak D match, TRBD1 (5 bases). There are 15 residues in the CDR3. Trimming took off 3 bases at V and 4 bases at J, with 14 bases between the two ends. Germline CDR1 SGDLS, CDR2 YYNGEE. CDR3 bases: TGTGCCAGCAGCGCCCAGCCGACAGAGTACAATGAGCAGTTCTTC. Translation gives CASSAQPTEYNEQFF.

This clonotype turned up a few times. V usage is TRBV6-5 and J usage is TRBJ2-6; D may be TRBD2 (5 bases). V gave up 0 bases and J gave up 0 bases, with 12 bases separating them. The CDR3 runs 18 residues. Germline loops: CDR1 MNHEY, CDR2 SVGAGI. The CDR3 region is CASSYSASGSSGANVLTF. Written as DNA, the CDR3 is TGTGCCAGCAGTTACTCGGCCAGCGGAAGCTCTGGGGCCAACGTCCTGACTTTC.

This clonotype was counted a few times. A junction boundary mismatches the germline segment, possibly from a read error. This chain connects TRBV7-9 to TRBJ2-5, with D perhaps being TRBD1 or TRBD2 (6 bases each). Germline V lookup: CDR1 SEHNR, CDR2 FQNEAQ (reference sequence). There are 15 residues in the CDR3. Here the CDR3 reads CASSLFGGTGEAQYF. The DNA of the CDR3 is TGTGCCAGCAGCTTATTCGGGGGCACGGGAGAGGCCCAGTACTTC.

This clonotype was observed a single time. A single base separates this from a much larger clone, so it may be a read error. This chain uses TRBV20-1 with TRBJ2-5; weak D call: TRBD2 (6 bases). Matching the DNA end better, TRBJ2-1 makes the J call doubtful. The length of the CDR3 is 13 residues. Per germline, CDR1 DFQATT and CDR2 SNEGSKA (reference sequence). As DNA, the CDR3 is TGCAGTGCTAGACGGGACTCCGGGGAGACCCAGTTCTTC. Translating gives CSARRDSGETQFF.

This clonotype has ten or more counts. J is TRBJ2-1 and V is TRBV12-5; the D is unclear. The V gene's germline CDR1 is LGHNT and CDR2 FRNRAP. Between the trimmed V and J ends, which lost 0 bases and 2 bases, there was a span of 8 bases. The CDR3 totals 15 residues. The CDR3 DNA reads as TGTGCTAGTGGTTTGGTAAACGGCCCCTACAATGAGCAGTTCTTC. This translates into CASGLVNGPYNEQFF. Full variable domain (rest looked up from reference TRBV12-5 and TRBJ2-1): DARVTQTPRHKVTEMGQEVTMRCQPILGHNTVFWYRQTMMQGLELLAYFRNRAPLDDSGMPKDRFSAEMPDATLATLKIQPSEPRDSAVYFCASGLVNGPYNEQFFGPGTRLTVL.

The chain has TRBV30 and TRBJ2-5; TRBD2 matches at 8 bases. The CDR3 is 15 residues long. With 0 bases clipped from V and 5 bases from J, the junction kept 8 bases outside the gene matches. The germline CDR1 and CDR2 sequences are GTSNPN and SVGIG (reference sequence). Here the CDR3 DNA reads TGTGCCTGGAGTGTGTTAGCGGGATATCGGGAGACCCAGTACTTC. The encoded protein is CAWSVLAGYRETQYF.

This rearrangement joins TRBV7-9 to TRBJ1-2, with TRBD1 as a possible D gene (5 bases). CDR3 length: 13 amino acids. V was trimmed by 2 bases and J by 6 bases, leaving 10 bases between them. Germline values: CDR1 SEHNR, CDR2 FQNEAQ (reference sequence). The CDR3 region has the DNA TGTGCCAGCAGCTTAAATGGGGCTGATGGCTACACCTTC. Translation gives CASSLNGADGYTF.

This clonotype was seen ten or more times. The rearrangement joins TRBV6-5 to TRBJ1-2; 11 bases match TRBD1. J gave up 8 bases and V 5 bases, and 10 bases lay outside the gene matches. Germline CDR1 is MNHEY and CDR2 is SVGAGI. CDR3 length equals 15 residues. The CDR3: CASSEALGQGEGYTF. The DNA for the CDR3 is TGTGCCAGCAGTGAGGCCTTGGGACAGGGGGAAGGCTACACCTTC.

The chain recombines TRBV30 with TRBJ2-7; 10 bases map to TRBD2. Germline loops: CDR1 GTSNPN, CDR2 SVGIG (reference sequence). V lost 7 bases to trimming and J lost 3 bases; unmatched junction nucleotides: 6. The CDR3 runs to 13 residues. The CDR3 DNA sequence: TGTGCCTTGACCACTAGCGGGATCTACGAGCAGTACTTC. Translating it yields CALTTSGIYEQYF.

The V gene is TRBV7-9, the J gene TRBJ2-5; no clear D gene. Germline lookup yields CDR1 SEHNR and CDR2 FQNEAQ (reference sequence). Trimming stripped 5 bases from V and 4 bases from J, with 14 bases between. The CDR3 consists of 14 residues. DNA for the CDR3: TGTGCCAGCAGCCAAACCAGCTCGATAGAGACCCAGTACTTC. Its translation is CASSQTSSIETQYF.

This clonotype has just a few counts. The chain links TRBV7-9 to TRBJ1-6, with D perhaps TRBD1 (6 bases). In germline, CDR1 is SEHNR, CDR2 FQNEAQ (reference sequence). This CDR3 spans 15 amino acids. V lost 5 bases, J lost 2 bases, and 10 bases lay in between. This CDR3 reads CASSRGGAYNSPLHF. For the CDR3, the DNA is TGTGCCAGCAGCAGAGGGGGAGCCTATAATTCACCCCTCCACTTT.

Notes on this clonotype: This may stem from a read error, because a much larger clone lies one nucleotide away. The chain employs TRBV7-9 and TRBJ2-1; D is unresolved. CDR3 size: 16 residues. Germline values: CDR1 SEHNR, CDR2 FQNEAQ (reference sequence). V lost 2 bases to trimming and J lost 0 bases, with 11 bases between them. CDR3 bases: TGTGCCAGCAGCTTACCCCAGCCGATCTCCTACAATGAGCAGTTCTTC. This codes for CASSLPQPISYNEQFF.

This clonotype occurred many times. The chain joins TRBV28 to TRBJ1-6, with a possible D match to TRBD1 (5 bases). Germline CDR1 MDHEN, CDR2 SYDVKM. The V and J ends lost 5 bases and 6 bases respectively, with 11 bases between them. The CDR3 extends over 14 amino acids. CDR3 amino acids: CASSPGGGNSPLHF. The CDR3 DNA reads TGTGCCAGCAGTCCCGGCGGGGGTAATTCACCCCTCCACTTT.

This clonotype has a handful of counts. This chain connects TRBV20-1 to TRBJ2-5, with 7 bases that match TRBD2. In germline, CDR1 is DFQATT, CDR2 SNEGSKA (reference sequence). The J segment lost 5 bases and the V segment lost 5 bases, leaving 14 bases of the junction unmatched. This CDR3 spans 15 amino acids. CDR3 sequence: CSAPPGSGRGETQYF. CDR3 bases: TGCAGTGCTCCCCCGGGTAGTGGGAGGGGCGAGACCCAGTACTTC.

The chain links TRBV20-1 to TRBJ1-5, with D maybe TRBD1 (5 bases). CDR3 length equals 14 residues. Trimming cost V 1 base and J 6 bases, with 13 bases left between them. CDR1 DFQATT and CDR2 SNEGSKA come from the germline V gene (reference sequence). The CDR3 is CSARGAGRGQPQHF. The CDR3 DNA reads TGCAGTGCTAGAGGGGCGGGGCGAGGTCAGCCCCAGCATTTT.

The rearrangement joins TRBV12-3 or TRBV12-4 to TRBJ2-1, with TRBD2 matching over 10 bases. V shed 6 bases, J shed 13 bases, and the junction held 18 bases outside the gene matches. The CDR3 length is 16 residues. Here the CDR3 reads CASSLTAAGGEGEQFF. The CDR3 DNA reads TGTGCCAGCAGCTTGACCGCAGCGGGAGGGGAGGGTGAACAGTTCTTC.

This clonotype was seen a handful of times. DNA of the CDR3: TGTGCCATCAGTGCAACCGGGACTCAAGATACGCAGTATTTT. Amino acids: CAISATGTQDTQYF. J is TRBJ2-3 and V is TRBV10-3; weak D call: TRBD2 (6 bases). The CDR3 length is 14 residues. Germline-derived CDR1 and CDR2 are ENHRY and SYGVKD. Trimming cost V 4 bases and J 5 bases, with 13 bases left between them.

The chain is built from TRBV12-3 or TRBV12-4 and TRBJ2-2; perhaps TRBD2 as D (6 bases). The length of the CDR3 is 16 residues. Trimming took off 8 bases at V and 1 base at J, with 17 bases between the two ends. The CDR3: CASRPSDEGNTGELFF. The CDR3 nucleotides are TGTGCCAGCCGACCTAGCGATGAGGGGAACACCGGGGAGCTGTTTTTT.

This clonotype was seen more than once but under ten times. The chain links TRBV24-1 to TRBJ2-3, with TRBD2 matching 11 bases. In germline, CDR1 is KGHDR, CDR2 SFDVKD. This CDR3 comprises 13 residues. Trimming took 9 bases from V and 4 from J; bases not matched to a gene: 2. CDR3 loop: CATGSGGADTQYF. CDR3 coding DNA: TGTGCCACCGGTAGCGGGGGGGCAGATACGCAGTATTTT.

This clonotype was seen at least ten times. V is TRBV5-1 and J is TRBJ2-1; D is unresolved. CDR1 is SGHRS and CDR2 is YFSETQ in the germline V gene. Trimming pared 4 bases from V and 8 bases from J, leaving 16 bases between. The CDR3 consists of 14 residues. CDR3 amino acids: CASSRYGVGDEQFF. The CDR3 DNA reads TGCGCCAGCAGCCGCTATGGGGTGGGCGATGAGCAGTTCTTC. Full variable domain (missing parts from reference TRBV5-1 and TRBJ2-1): KAGVTQTPRYLIKTRGQQVTLSCSPISGHRSVSWYQQTPGQGLQFLFEYFSETQRNKGNFPGRFSGRQFSNSRSEMNVSTLELGDSALYLCASSRYGVGDEQFFGPGTRLTVL.

The chain joins TRBV20-1 to TRBJ1-4, with 7 bases identical to TRBD1. Per the germline V gene, CDR1 is DFQATT and CDR2 is SNEGSKA (reference sequence). The V segment lost 6 bases and the J segment 7 bases; nucleotides outside the gene matches: 8. The CDR3 is made up of 13 amino acids. The CDR3 coding sequence is TGCAGTGCGGGAGACAGGGTGGGTGAAAAACTGTTTTTT. It specifies CSAGDRVGEKLFF.

The rearrangement links TRBV12-3 or TRBV12-4 to TRBJ1-6; D remains ambiguous. The CDR3 runs to 12 residues. V was pared by 6 bases and J by 5 bases, with 5 bases between. The CDR3 spells CASRFNNSPLHF. DNA for the CDR3: TGTGCCAGCAGGTTCAATAATTCACCCCTCCACTTT.

The table lists this clonotype with a few counts. The chain combines TRBV2 with TRBJ1-5; D may be TRBD1 (5 bases). The CDR3 is made up of 13 amino acids. Trimming left V 8 bases short and J 3 bases short, with 11 bases between. Germline CDR1 and CDR2: SNHLY and FYNNEI. CDR3 in amino acids: CASGTDDNQPQHF. The CDR3, as DNA: TGTGCCAGCGGGACGGACGACAATCAGCCCCAGCATTTT.

There are a few counts of this clonotype. This chain connects TRBV12-3 or TRBV12-4 to TRBJ2-5; D is perhaps TRBD1 (5 bases). The germline V and J ends were trimmed by 7 bases and 5 bases, with 17 bases remaining between them. The CDR3 length is 14 residues. The CDR3 loop is CASTSQGVGETQYF. The CDR3 DNA reads TGTGCCAGCACTTCTCAGGGCGTGGGGGAGACCCAGTACTTC.

The sample holds a few counts of this clonotype. The chain combines TRBV20-1 with TRBJ2-1; D perhaps matches TRBD2 (7 bases). This CDR3 contains 13 residues. Per germline, CDR1 DFQATT and CDR2 SNEGSKA (reference sequence). V gave up 5 bases and J gave up 13 bases, with 21 bases separating them. Written as DNA, the CDR3 is TGCAGTGCTGGGGGGGACACCTCAGAGACCCAGTTCTTC. This codes for CSAGGDTSETQFF.